This passage covers 5 T cell receptor beta chains from one sample sequenced in a study of spatial heterogeneity in lung cancer. The time point: sample taken at primary tumor resection. Unsorted tumor, nontumor lung tissue or cryopreserved PBMC supplied the whole RNA. TCRdb fed the 5' RACE reads into MiXCR, producing one record per CDR3 protein. This sample yields tens of thousands of distinct CDR3 sequences, of which about 4.3% are seen a single time; over 30% belongs to the top ten. Specimen: PBMCs, collected at surgery. The receptors here all came from a male donor with early-stage non-small cell lung cancer.

There are many counts of this clonotype. This rearrangement joins TRBV7-8 to TRBJ2-7, with D perhaps TRBD2 (6 bases). The CDR3 runs to 13 residues. The V end was cut by 9 bases, the J end by 0 bases, with 12 bases between. Germline CDR1 SGHVS, CDR2 FQNEAQ. CDR3 region: CASLGGDSYEQYF. CDR3 in DNA: TGTGCCAGTCTGGGCGGGGACTCCTACGAGCAGTACTTC.

This clonotype was counted at least ten times. V usage is TRBV28 and J usage is TRBJ2-1, with a weak D call TRBD2 (5 bases). The germline V gene encodes CDR1 MDHEN and CDR2 SYDVKM. This CDR3 has 15 amino acids. V was pared by 6 bases and J by 3 bases, with 15 bases between. The CDR3 region is CASSKGVEGYNEQFF. The CDR3 nucleotides are TGTGCCAGCAGCAAGGGAGTAGAAGGCTACAATGAGCAGTTCTTC.

This clonotype was seen at least ten times. The chain links TRBV7-2 to TRBJ2-4; tentatively, D is TRBD1 or TRBD2 (5 bases each). This CDR3 region has 14 residues. Germline CDR1 reads SGHTA; CDR2 reads FQGNSA. V lost 0 bases and J lost 6, with 9 bases in between. This CDR3 is CASSLARETNIQYF. CDR3 DNA: TGTGCCAGCAGCTTAGCCAGGGAGACAAACATTCAGTACTTC.

The chain combines TRBV20-1 with TRBJ1-6, with 9 positions matching TRBD1. The CDR3 has 16 residues. Germline CDR1 and CDR2: DFQATT and SNEGSKA (reference sequence). J gave up 4 bases and V 3 bases, and 7 bases lay outside the gene matches. CDR3 region: CSASSRGQGYNSPLHF. The CDR3, as DNA: TGCAGTGCTAGTAGCCGAGGACAGGGGTATAATTCACCCCTCCACTTT.

This clonotype was counted at least ten times. The V and J genes are TRBV28 and TRBJ1-1, with 9 bases matching TRBD1. The junction had 8 bases not matched to a gene; V was cut back by 4 bases and J by 11 bases. CDR1 is MDHEN, CDR2 SYDVKM, per germline. The CDR3 has 13 amino acids. In DNA, the CDR3 is TGTGCCAGCAGTTACCCACAGGGGGCAAGGGCTTTCTTT. Translating it yields CASSYPQGARAFF.